Listed below are T cell receptor beta chains from one sample, sequenced in a study of T cells in Graves' hyperthyroidism and ophthalmopathy. From the multiplex PCR reads, TCRdb called clonotypes with MiXCR, one entry per CDR3 protein. The table lists about 350,000 distinct CDR3 sequences, 15% to 20% of them singletons, with about 16% in the top ten. Sequencing was performed on blood. All receptors derive from a woman aged 40-49 years with Graves' ophthalmopathy. Each CDR3 is given with its conserved first and last residue. The order of the fields is D gene, clone size, V gene, J gene, CDR3 DNA, CDR3 protein. The D gene is left open where the match is weak. Size values are once, few and many counts, or a class for expanded clones, and some rows have none.

-	once	TRBV19	TRBJ1-1	TGTGCCAGTAGTAGGGGGCGAGGGAACACTGAAGCTTTCTTT	CASSRGRGNTEAFF
TRBD1	-	TRBV19	TRBJ2-2	TGTGCCAGTAGACAGGGGGCCGTCTCCGGGGAGCTGTTTTTT	CASRQGAVSGELFF
TRBD2	-	TRBV13	TRBJ2-5	TGTGCCAGCAGCTTGCGGGGGGCGGGGGGAGAGACCCAGTACTTC	CASSLRGAGGETQYF
-	many	TRBV30	TRBJ2-7	TGTGCCACCCTAGGGCGGCAGACCAACTACGAGCAGTACTTC	CATLGRQTNYEQYF
TRBD2	many	TRBV28	TRBJ2-2	TGTGCCAGCAGCAATCTAGCGGGAGTTACCGGGGAGCTGTTTTTT	CASSNLAGVTGELFF
-	few	TRBV12-3/TRBV12-4	TRBJ2-6	TGTGCCAGCAGTTTTATCGCGGGCAGCTCTGGGGCCAACGTCCTGACTTTC	CASSFIAGSSGANVLTF
-	many	TRBV28	TRBJ2-5	TGTGCCAGCAGTTTTGTCAGGGAAGAGACCCAGTACTTC	CASSFVREETQYF
TRBD1	many	TRBV6-2/TRBV6-3	TRBJ2-7	TGTGCCAGCAGACCGGGACAGGGCCCCTACGAGCAGTACTTC	CASRPGQGPYEQYF
-	many	TRBV19	TRBJ1-1	TGTGCCAGTAGCCCCCGCGACCCCAACACTGAAGCTTTCTTT	CASSPRDPNTEAFF
-	many	TRBV6-1	TRBJ2-3	TGTGCCAGCAGTGAATGGCTTGCAGATACGCAGTATTTT	CASSEWLADTQYF
TRBD1	-	TRBV27	TRBJ2-1	TGTGCCAGCAGTTTATGGGACAGGGTGGAGCGGCAGTTCTTC	CASSLWDRVERQFF
-	many	TRBV9	TRBJ2-2	TGTGCCAGCACCTTAAGCGTAAACACCGGGGAGCTGTTTTTT	CASTLSVNTGELFF
-	many	TRBV5-1	TRBJ1-5	TGCGCCAGCAGCTTGGCACCAGGGGATGTGGGGCCCCAGCATTTT	CASSLAPGDVGPQHF
-	few	TRBV30	TRBJ1-6	TGTGCCTGGAGGTCAGGGATTAATTCACCCCTCCACTTT	CAWRSGINSPLHF
TRBD1	many	TRBV27	TRBJ2-7	TGTGCCAGCAGTTTATCCGCCGGACAGGGGACCTACGAGCAGTACTTC	CASSLSAGQGTYEQYF
-	many	TRBV6-1	TRBJ1-1	TGTGCCAGCACCAACAACGAAATGGGTGTGGGGACTGAAGCTTTCTTT	CASTNNEMGVGTEAFF
-	many	TRBV5-1	TRBJ2-2	TGCGCCAGCAGCGTGACAGCTACCGGGGAGCTGTTTTTT	CASSVTATGELFF
-	-	TRBV6-2/TRBV6-3	TRBJ2-7	TGTGCCAGCAGTTACCGGGACGGCTACGAGCAGTACTTC	CASSYRDGYEQYF
-	-	TRBV3-1	TRBJ2-7	TGTGCCAGCAGCCAAGAAGGGCGCGAGCAGTACTTC	CASSQEGREQYF
-	few	TRBV6-1	TRBJ1-1	TGTGCCAGCAGTCCCATGACGTTGTCGGGCACTGAAGCTTTCTTT	CASSPMTLSGTEAFF
-	many	TRBV20-1	TRBJ1-2	TGCAGTGCTAGGCTCGGAGGAAAGGGGGGCTATGGCTACACCTTC	CSARLGGKGGYGYTF
-	many	TRBV29-1	TRBJ2-7	TGCAGCGTTGAAATTCTAGCGCGTGAGCAGTACTTC	CSVEILAREQYF
-	many	TRBV7-2	TRBJ2-7	TGTGCCAGCAGGGGCCTCGCGCTAGGGCAGTACTTC	CASRGLALGQYF
-	once	TRBV9	TRBJ1-2	TGTGCCAGCAGCGTAAATGGACCTAACTATGGCTACACCTTC	CASSVNGPNYGYTF
-	-	TRBV7-8	TRBJ2-5	TGTGCCAGCAGCAAAAGTTCCGAGACCCAGTACTTC	CASSKSSETQYF